Listed below are T cell receptor beta chains from one sample, sequenced in a study of blood T cell repertoires in COVID-19. This table comes from immunoSEQ multiplex PCR, and its TCRdb copy is limited to in-frame clones, with some not included. The sample lists about 220,000 clones; about 83% were seen once. The sample consisted of PBMCs or T cells enriched from blood (not recorded which). The receptors here all came from a woman aged 50 to 65 who had been exposed to COVID-19. CDR3s include the opening cysteine and the closing phenylalanine or tryptophan. The order of the fields is J gene, V gene, D gene, CDR3 protein, CDR3 DNA. The D gene is left open where the match is weak.

TRBJ1-6	TRBV27	TRBD1	CASTRTGGRSSYNSPLHF	TGTGCCAGCACCCGGACAGGCGGAAGGAGCTCCTATAATTCACCCCTCCACTTT
TRBJ1-1	TRBV9	.	CASSVTSNTEAFF	TGTGCCAGCAGCGTAACGAGTAACACTGAAGCTTTCTTT
TRBJ1-2	TRBV19	TRBD1	CASSTLQGASGYTF	TGTGCCAGTAGTACCTTACAGGGGGCGTCTGGCTACACCTTC
TRBJ2-1	TRBV6-5	.	CASSYSSGEPFNEQFF	TGTGCCAGCAGTTACTCGAGCGGCGAGCCTTTTAATGAGCAGTTCTTC
TRBJ2-6	TRBV15	.	CATSRDSTISGANVLTF	TGTGCCACCAGCAGAGATAGTACGATCTCTGGGGCCAACGTCCTGACTTTC
TRBJ2-7	TRBV20-1	.	CSATLSDEQYF	TGCAGTGCTACCTTGTCCGACGAGCAGTACTTC
TRBJ2-2	TRBV6-4	.	CASSDRTDAGELFF	TGTGCCAGCAGTGACAGAACAGACGCCGGGGAGCTGTTTTTT
TRBJ1-2	TRBV28	TRBD1	CASSGDRDRNYGYTF	TGTGCCAGCAGTGGAGACAGGGACAGGAACTATGGCTACACCTTC
TRBJ1-2	TRBV7-9	TRBD1	CASSRGDREINYGYTF	TGTGCCAGCAGCCGAGGGGACAGGGAGATTAACTATGGCTACACCTTC
TRBJ2-1	TRBV28	.	CASSPFRGGINEQFF	TGTGCCAGCAGCCCCTTCCGGGGAGGAATCAATGAGCAGTTCTTC
TRBJ1-1	TRBV2	.	CASRMMSLLGMNTEAFF	TGTGCCAGCAGGATGATGAGCCTTTTGGGCATGAACACTGAAGCTTTCTTT
TRBJ2-7	TRBV15	.	CATSREGGAYEQYF	TGTGCCACCAGCAGAGAGGGGGGGGCGTACGAGCAGTACTTC